Listed below are T cell receptor beta chains from one sample, sequenced in a study of blood T cell repertoires in COVID-19. Data came from immunoSEQ multiplex PCR; TCRdb stores just in-frame clones and leaves some out. Here the sample spans about 210,000 clones, 80% to 90% being singletons. Sequenced material: peripheral blood. The receptors were sampled from a woman aged 50 to 60 with active or convalescent COVID-19. CDR3s include the opening cysteine and the closing phenylalanine or tryptophan. The order of the fields is J gene, V gene, D gene, clone size, CDR3 protein, CDR3 DNA. The D gene is left open where the match is weak. Some rows mark clone size as missing; the rest say once, few, many or name a class of expanded clone.

TRBJ1-2 | TRBV29-1 | TRBD1 | NA | CSVDGTGGGRFGYTF | TGCAGCGTGGACGGGACAGGGGGCGGGCGGTTTGGCTACACCTTC
TRBJ2-6 | TRBV6-2/TRBV6-3 | TRBD2 | NA | CASSYSVVAGDLSGANVLTF | TGTGCCAGCAGTTACTCGGTGGTAGCGGGGGATCTCTCTGGGGCCAACGTCCTGACTTTC
TRBJ1-5 | TRBV5-6 | TRBD1 | NA | CASSFGQGYQPQHF | TGTGCCAGCAGCTTTGGACAGGGGTACCAGCCCCAGCATTTT
TRBJ2-7 | TRBV11-2 | NA | NA | CASSQWGGSASYEQYF | TGTGCCAGCAGCCAATGGGGGGGCTCGGCTTCCTACGAGCAGTACTTC
TRBJ2-3 | TRBV7-7 | TRBD1 | NA | CASSPGQGQRDTQYF | TGTGCCAGCAGCCCCGGACAGGGGCAAAGAGATACGCAGTATTTT
TRBJ1-5 | TRBV27 | NA | NA | CASSARGGPQHF | TGTGCCAGCAGTGCAAGGGGGGGGCCCCAGCATTTT
TRBJ2-2 | TRBV7-3 | NA | few | CASSFGTPPNGELFF | TGTGCCAGCAGCTTCGGGACACCTCCCAACGGGGAGCTGTTTTTT
TRBJ1-4 | TRBV3-1/TRBV3-2 | TRBD1 | NA | CASSQNRGSGEKLFF | TGTGCCAGCAGCCAAAACAGGGGATCGGGTGAAAAACTGTTTTTT
TRBJ2-6 | TRBV27 | NA | few | CASSLSFHRGIGSGANVLTF | TGTGCCAGCAGTTTATCGTTTCATAGGGGGATTGGCTCTGGGGCCAACGTCCTGACTTTC
TRBJ1-2 | TRBV29-1 | TRBD1 | NA | CSVGQGADGYTF | TGCAGCGTAGGACAGGGTGCGGATGGCTACACCTTC
TRBJ2-3 | TRBV11-2 | NA | NA | CASSLDIGTDTQYF | TGTGCCAGCAGCTTAGATATCGGCACAGATACGCAGTATTTT
TRBJ2-3 | TRBV9 | NA | NA | CASSVGERSTDTQYF | TGTGCCAGCAGCGTAGGGGAGCGGAGCACAGATACGCAGTATTTT
TRBJ1-5 | TRBV18 | NA | NA | CASSPLEQRSQPQHF | TGTGCCAGCTCACCCCTAGAGCAAAGGAGTCAGCCCCAGCATTTT
TRBJ2-2 | TRBV5-6 | TRBD2 | NA | CASSRLAGPANTGELFF | TGTGCCAGCAGCCGACTAGCGGGCCCCGCGAACACCGGGGAGCTGTTTTTT
TRBJ2-7 | TRBV5-6 | TRBD2 | NA | CASSVAGGRYEQYF | TGTGCCAGCAGCGTAGCGGGAGGGCGATACGAGCAGTACTTC
TRBJ2-1 | TRBV28 | TRBD2 | NA | CASNPSGSNEQFF | TGTGCCAGCAACCCTAGCGGGAGCAATGAGCAGTTCTTC